These 32 T cell receptor beta chains were sequenced from one sample in a study of T cells in localized non-small cell lung cancer (dated by TCRdb to the early 2020s). The library was produced with the immunoSEQ multiplex PCR assay. The table comes from immuneACCESS by way of TCRdb, which keeps in-frame sequences with V and J called. Part of the clones is missing from these tables; in studies checked, under half for an unresolved V gene and the rest for unknown reasons. The sample data list about 41,000 clones, and 83% of these were observed just once. The top ten hold 7.8% of the sample. This sample comprised PBMCs, obtained before any cancer treatment. These TCRs come from a man between 40 and 69 years old with stage II lung adenocarcinoma.

This chain joins TRBV7-2 and TRBJ2-3, with D tentatively TRBD2 (5 bases). Germline CDR1 reads SGHTA; CDR2 reads FQGNSA. Trimming removed 6 bases from V and 0 bases from J, with 10 bases in between. The CDR3 contains 14 residues. This chain's CDR3 is CASRRGSSTDTQYF. The CDR3 bases are TGTGCCAGCAGACGGGGTAGTAGCACAGATACGCAGTATTTT.

The gene calls are TRBV19 and TRBJ1-1; D is unresolved. V lost 5 bases, J lost 8 bases, and 15 bases lay in between. This CDR3 has 13 residues. Germline CDR1 and CDR2: LNHDA and SQIVND (reference sequence). CDR3 coding DNA: TGTGCCAGTAGTCCCCTTACCAGCGTCGAAGCTTTCTTT. This codes for CASSPLTSVEAFF.

This clone was picked up one time. V usage is TRBV6-6 and J usage is TRBJ2-3; TRBD2 matches 10 bases. Trimming took 6 bases from V and 7 from J; bases not matched to a gene: 10. CDR1 and CDR2 from the germline V gene are MNHNY and SVGAGI (reference sequence). The CDR3 covers 15 residues. The CDR3 DNA reads TGTGCCAGCAGCTCCCAGCGGGAGGGCCGATATACGCAGTATTTT. This codes for CASSSQREGRYTQYF.

The rearrangement joins TRBV7-9 to TRBJ2-1, with D perhaps given as TRBD1 or TRBD2 (5 bases each). V shed 6 bases and J shed 5 bases, with 11 bases lying between them. The CDR3 spans 13 residues. The V gene's germline CDR1 is SEHNR and CDR2 FQNEAQ (reference sequence). The CDR3 DNA reads as TGTGCCAGCAGACACAGAGGGGACAATGAGCAGTTCTTC. It yields the protein CASRHRGDNEQFF. The full variable domain, rest sourced from reference TRBV7-9 and TRBJ2-1, is DTGVSQNPRHKITKRGQNVTFRCDPISEHNRLYWYRQTLGQGPEFLTYFQNEAQLEKSRLLSDRFSAERPKGSFSTLEIQRTEQGDSAMYLCASRHRGDNEQFFGPGTRLTVL.

The chain recombines TRBV5-5 with TRBJ1-4; D is unresolved. The CDR3 consists of 17 residues. V was cut by 1 base and J by 0 bases, with 13 bases left in between. Germline CDR1 is SGHKS and CDR2 is YYEKEE (reference sequence). The CDR3 is CASSLHGQRSTNEKLFF. CDR3 sequence (DNA): TGTGCCAGCAGCTTGCACGGGCAGAGATCAACTAATGAAAAACTGTTTTTT.

About this clone: An end of the junction differs from the germline gene, which may be a read error. The chain uses TRBV2 and TRBJ2-7; D may be TRBD2 (6 bases). Germline V gene data show CDR1 as SNHLY and CDR2 as FYNNEI. CDR3 size: 15 residues. This chain's CDR3 is CASTELWGEDYEQYF. The CDR3 DNA follows: TGTGCCAGCACTGAACTTTGGGGGGAGGACTACGAGCAGTACTTC.

This rearrangement joins TRBV4-2 to TRBJ2-2, with 8 nucleotides matching TRBD1. The CDR3 sequence is 16 residues long. Looked up from germline, CDR1 is LGHNA and CDR2 is YNFKEQ. With V trimmed by 5 bases and J by 3 bases, 8 bases remained unmatched. The CDR3 loop is CASSEIGTGHTGELFF. DNA for the CDR3: TGTGCCAGCAGCGAAATCGGGACAGGCCACACCGGGGAGCTGTTTTTT.

The chain is built from TRBV28 and TRBJ1-2; D possibly corresponds to TRBD1 (5 bases). CDR1 is MDHEN and CDR2 is SYDVKM in the germline V gene. Trimming took 11 bases from V and 1 from J, leaving 8 bases between them. This CDR3 region has 11 residues. CDR3 nucleotides: TGTGCCTCGGGGGTTAACTATGGCTACACCTTC. It yields the protein CASGVNYGYTF.

The chain combines TRBV7-2 with TRBJ2-1, with D unresolved. Germline values: CDR1 SGHTA, CDR2 FQGNSA. V shed 4 bases and J shed 9 bases, with 16 bases lying between them. The CDR3 sequence is 14 residues long. The CDR3 here is CASSSELVGGEQFF. In DNA, the CDR3 is TGTGCCAGCAGCTCCGAGTTAGTAGGCGGTGAGCAGTTCTTC.

This clone was found a few times. The J gene is TRBJ2-5, the V gene TRBV21-1. TRBV21-1 is a documented pseudogene. There are 13 residues in the CDR3. The CDR3 nucleotides read TGTGCCAGCAGCAATCGGAGGGGGGAGACCCAGTACTTC. Encoded protein: CASSNRRGETQYF.

This chain connects TRBV9 to TRBJ2-6; no firm D call. The CDR3 length is 16 residues. Trimming cost V 0 bases and J 0 bases, with 7 bases left between them. Germline CDR1 is SGDLS and CDR2 is YYNGEE. The CDR3 protein is CASSVDLFSGANVLTF. The DNA for the CDR3 is TGTGCCAGCAGCGTAGACCTCTTCTCTGGGGCCAACGTCCTGACTTTC.

The rearrangement links TRBV4-2 to TRBJ2-1; D possibly corresponds to TRBD2 (6 bases). This CDR3 is 13 amino acids long. The V gene lost 5 bases and the J gene lost 7 bases, with 12 bases spanning the gap. Germline loops: CDR1 LGHNA, CDR2 YNFKEQ. As DNA, the CDR3 is TGTGCCAGCAGCTTGGGTGCGGGAAATGAGCAGTTCTTC. It is translated as CASSLGAGNEQFF.

This chain links TRBV2 with TRBJ2-3; D remains ambiguous. Germline V gene sequence: CDR1 SNHLY, CDR2 FYNNEI. Trimming pared 2 bases from V and 0 bases from J, leaving 6 bases between. This CDR3 is built from 14 residues. The DNA for the CDR3 is TGTGCCAGCAGTGAATACCTTAGCACAGATACGCAGTATTTT. This translates into CASSEYLSTDTQYF.

The CDR3 loop is CASSLGAGTENETQYF. In nucleotides, the CDR3 is TGTGCCAGCAGCTTAGGGGCCGGAACAGAGAATGAGACCCAGTACTTC. This chain uses TRBV11-2 with TRBJ2-5; D is uncertain. The CDR3 length is 16 residues. CDR1 SGHAT and CDR2 FQNNGV come from the germline V gene. The ends were cut back, 1 base at V and 5 bases at J, with 17 bases in the middle.

This chain connects TRBV19 to TRBJ2-2; tentatively, D is TRBD1 (5 bases). Trimming shortened V by 7 bases and J by 6 bases, and 15 bases separated the two germline ends. The CDR3 is 14 amino acids. Germline CDR1 and CDR2: LNHDA and SQIVND (reference sequence). The CDR3 reads CASNPQGSPGELFF. The CDR3 bases are TGTGCCAGTAACCCTCAGGGATCACCCGGGGAGCTGTTTTTT.

The chain links TRBV19 to TRBJ1-2; 9 bases line up with TRBD1. Germline assignment: CDR1 LNHDA and CDR2 SQIVND (reference sequence). There are 14 residues in the CDR3. With 8 bases clipped from V and 5 bases from J, the junction kept 9 bases outside the gene matches. CDR3 protein: CASEPGQGTYGYTF. CDR3 in DNA: TGTGCCAGTGAGCCGGGACAGGGAACTTATGGCTACACCTTC.

The rearrangement links TRBV5-8 to TRBJ2-3; 11 bases map to TRBD2. Looked up from germline, CDR1 is SGHTS and CDR2 is YDEGEE. The V and J ends lost 4 bases and 2 bases, in that order; junction bases with no gene match: 9. The CDR3 has 17 residues. In DNA, the CDR3 is TGTGCCAGCAGCCTGCACACTAGCGGGGGCCCCACAGATACGCAGTATTTT. This translates into CASSLHTSGGPTDTQYF.

The gene calls are TRBV7-6 and TRBJ2-1, with 7 bases lining up with TRBD2. CDR1 is SGHVS and CDR2 is FNYEAQ in the germline V gene. Trimming took 5 bases from V and 0 from J; bases not matched to a gene: 10. CDR3 length equals 17 residues. The DNA for the CDR3 is TGTGCCAGCAGCCTAATCGTCGGGAGGCACTCCTACAATGAGCAGTTCTTC. Residues: CASSLIVGRHSYNEQFF.

In its sample, this clone was seen once. The J gene is TRBJ1-2, the V gene TRBV28; D is perhaps TRBD1 (6 bases). This CDR3 comprises 14 residues. Trimming took off 3 bases at V and 4 bases at J, with 12 bases between the two ends. Germline values: CDR1 MDHEN, CDR2 SYDVKM. The CDR3 DNA follows: TGTGCCAGCAGTTTTGTGGGGGGCGGCTATGGCTACACCTTC. The encoded protein is CASSFVGGGYGYTF.

The sample holds one count of this clone. This sequence joins TRBV12-5 and TRBJ2-5; D gene uncertain. Deletions cut 3 bases from V and 5 bases from J, with 4 bases between. The germline CDR1 and CDR2 sequences are LGHNT and FRNRAP. This CDR3 has 11 amino acids. The CDR3 DNA sequence: TGTGCTAGTGGTTTAAGGGAGACCCAGTACTTC. It is translated as CASGLRETQYF. Drawing the rest from reference TRBV12-5 and TRBJ2-5, the complete variable domain is DARVTQTPRHKVTEMGQEVTMRCQPILGHNTVFWYRQTMMQGLELLAYFRNRAPLDDSGMPKDRFSAEMPDATLATLKIQPSEPRDSAVYFCASGLRETQYFGPGTRLLVL.

This clone is judged medium-sized. At the DNA level, this CDR3 is encoded by other sequences in the same sample as well. The chain employs TRBV5-1 and TRBJ1-5, with D tentatively TRBD1 (5 bases). The ends were cut back, 4 bases at V and 0 bases at J, with 11 bases in the middle. CDR3 length: 15 residues. CDR1 and CDR2 (germline): SGHRS, YFSETQ. CDR3 sequence: CASSLRGDSNQPQHF. CDR3 nucleotides: TGCGCCAGCAGCCTAAGAGGGGATAGCAATCAGCCCCAGCATTTT.

V is TRBV7-2 and J is TRBJ1-1, with TRBD1 matching over 8 bases. Losses at the gene ends were 5 bases for V and 12 bases for J; bases not matched to a gene: 11. CDR1 SGHTA and CDR2 FQGNSA come from the germline V gene. This CDR3 spans 13 amino acids. The CDR3 protein is CASSPGRQGHPFF. CDR3 DNA: TGTGCCAGCAGCCCCGGGAGACAGGGGCACCCTTTCTTT.

This chain uses TRBV6-5 with TRBJ2-7; 7 positions match TRBD1. The V gene end was trimmed by 6 bases and the J gene end by 3 bases; junction bases not matched to a gene: 2. CDR1 MNHEY and CDR2 SVGAGI come from the germline V gene. The CDR3 covers 12 residues. The CDR3 region is CASRGQHYEQYF. The CDR3 DNA reads TGTGCCAGCAGGGGACAGCACTACGAGCAGTACTTC.

The chain is built from TRBV5-1 and TRBJ2-2; D might be TRBD2 (5 bases). Germline V gives CDR1 SGHRS, CDR2 YFSETQ. There are 16 residues in the CDR3. Deletions cut 4 bases from V and 5 bases from J, with 18 bases between. CDR3 in amino acids: CASSEGAGYRTGELFF. CDR3 bases: TGCGCCAGCAGCGAGGGAGCTGGGTATCGAACCGGGGAGCTGTTTTTT. Complete variable domain (other parts from reference TRBV5-1 and TRBJ2-2): KAGVTQTPRYLIKTRGQQVTLSCSPISGHRSVSWYQQTPGQGLQFLFEYFSETQRNKGNFPGRFSGRQFSNSRSEMNVSTLELGDSALYLCASSEGAGYRTGELFFGEGSRLTVL.

This chain connects TRBV4-1 to TRBJ1-2, with 7 bases matching TRBD1. V gave up 2 bases and J gave up 0 bases; unmatched junction bases: 6. Germline V gene sequence: CDR1 MGHRA, CDR2 YSYEKL. The CDR3 loop spans 16 amino acids. The DNA for the CDR3 is TGCGCCAGCAGCCAACTGACAGGGAAGTCTAACTATGGCTACACCTTC. Encoded protein: CASSQLTGKSNYGYTF.

This clone is a singleton in its sample. The chain couples TRBV4-2 to TRBJ2-1, with a weak D call TRBD1 (5 bases). CDR1 LGHNA and CDR2 YNFKEQ come from the germline V gene. The length of the CDR3 is 15 residues. Trimming left V 5 bases short and J 1 base short, with 12 bases between. CDR3 nucleotide sequence: TGTGCCAGCAGCGTCGCTCAGGGTTCCTACAATGAGCAGTTCTTC. Its protein is CASSVAQGSYNEQFF.

This clone was counted a single time. The chain couples TRBV6-6 to TRBJ2-7, with 8 bases fitting TRBD1. This CDR3 region has 15 residues. Per germline, CDR1 MNHNY and CDR2 SVGAGI (reference sequence). Germline trimming cut 0 bases from V and 5 bases from J; bases unmatched to any gene: 6. CDR3 amino acids: CASSYSTQGANEQYF. CDR3 nucleotide sequence: TGTGCCAGCAGTTACTCGACTCAGGGGGCTAACGAGCAGTACTTC.

The sample holds a few counts of this clone. The gene calls are TRBV7-9 and TRBJ2-7; TRBD1 or TRBD2 may be the D gene (5 bases each). This CDR3 spans 11 amino acids. V shed 11 bases and J shed 5 bases, with 13 bases lying between them. Germline-derived CDR1 and CDR2 are SEHNR and FQNEAQ (reference sequence). The CDR3 spells CAVQWGNEQYF. As DNA, the CDR3 is TGTGCCGTTCAGTGGGGGAACGAGCAGTACTTC. The full variable domain, completed using reference TRBV7-9 and TRBJ2-7, is DTGVSQNPRHKITKRGQNVTFRCDPISEHNRLYWYRQTLGQGPEFLTYFQNEAQLEKSRLLSDRFSAERPKGSFSTLEIQRTEQGDSAMYLCAVQWGNEQYFGPGTRLTVT.

This clone was seen only once. The chain uses TRBV19 and TRBJ1-5; the D is unclear. Between the trimmed V and J ends, which lost 3 bases and 5 bases, there was a span of 17 bases. This CDR3 is built from 16 residues. Germline CDR1 LNHDA, CDR2 SQIVND (reference sequence). As DNA, the CDR3 is TGTGCCAGTAGTATGGACTCAGCGGAGATCCATCAGCCCCAGCATTTT. This sequence encodes CASSMDSAEIHQPQHF.

The CDR3 loop is CASSRGAGSDYTF. CDR3 sequence (DNA): TGTGCCAGCAGTAGGGGGGCGGGTAGCGACTACACCTTC. The rearrangement links TRBV5-4 to TRBJ1-2, with D possibly being TRBD1 (6 bases). This CDR3 region has 13 residues. Germline V gives CDR1 SGHNT, CDR2 YYREEE (reference sequence). V lost 5 bases to trimming and J lost 10 bases, with 18 bases between them.

This clone was picked up one time. The rearrangement uses TRBV5-5 and TRBJ2-4, with 7 nucleotides matching TRBD2. With 4 bases clipped from V and 4 bases from J, the junction kept 8 bases outside the gene matches. Germline V CDR1 and CDR2: SGHKS, YYEKEE (reference sequence). The CDR3 has 15 amino acids. As DNA, the CDR3 is TGTGCCAGCAGCCCCTTGGGGGAGGGTAAAAACATTCAGTACTTC. Protein: CASSPLGEGKNIQYF.

V usage is TRBV11-2 and J usage is TRBJ2-3, with TRBD2 identical over 11 bases. The V and J ends lost 5 bases and 0 bases, in that order; junction bases with no gene match: 7. The CDR3 is made up of 17 amino acids. Per the germline V gene, CDR1 is SGHAT and CDR2 is FQNNGV. This chain's CDR3 is CASSRSGGATSTDTQYF. In DNA form, the CDR3 reads TGTGCCAGCAGCCGTAGCGGGGGGGCGACTAGCACAGATACGCAGTATTTT.